The clone carrying this T cell receptor (beta chain) was seen only a few times. At one of its ends the junction is not consistent with the germline gene, which may arise from a read error. This entry belongs to a study of read filtering for tumor transcriptome and immune sequencing. This CDR3 contains 15 residues. Per the germline V gene, CDR1 is KGHSH and CDR2 is LQKENI. This library used approximately 0.4 ug RNA and molecular barcoded adaptors spanning alpha/delta and beta/gamma chains. TCRdb re-called the reads through MiXCR, storing one row per CDR3 protein. The sample has 40,000 to 50,000 distinct CDR3 sequences; roughly 13% are singletons.

This clonotype was sampled from a donor aged 40 or older with multiple myeloma. The sample comprised a population of CD138-negative cells sorted from bone marrow. The J gene is TRBJ2-7, the V gene TRBV18; D may be TRBD1 or TRBD2 (5 bases each). The CDR3 DNA reads as TGTGCCAGCTCACCACCGGAACGGGGCAGCTACGAGCAGCACTTC. Amino acid sequence: CASSPPERGSYEQHF.